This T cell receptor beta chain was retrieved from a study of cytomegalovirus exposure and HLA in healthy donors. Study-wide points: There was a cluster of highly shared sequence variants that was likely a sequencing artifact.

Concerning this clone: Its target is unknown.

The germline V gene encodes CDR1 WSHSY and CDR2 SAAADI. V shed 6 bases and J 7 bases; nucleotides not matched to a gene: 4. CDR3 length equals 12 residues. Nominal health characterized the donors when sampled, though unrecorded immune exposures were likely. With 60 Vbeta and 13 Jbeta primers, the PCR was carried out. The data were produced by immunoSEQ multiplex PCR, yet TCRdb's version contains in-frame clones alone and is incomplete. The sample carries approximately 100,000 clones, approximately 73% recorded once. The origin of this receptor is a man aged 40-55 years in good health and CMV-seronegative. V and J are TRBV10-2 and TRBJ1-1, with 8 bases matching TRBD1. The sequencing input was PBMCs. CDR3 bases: TGCGCCAGCAGACAAGGGACAGGTGAAGCTTTCTTT. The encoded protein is CASRQGTGEAFF.